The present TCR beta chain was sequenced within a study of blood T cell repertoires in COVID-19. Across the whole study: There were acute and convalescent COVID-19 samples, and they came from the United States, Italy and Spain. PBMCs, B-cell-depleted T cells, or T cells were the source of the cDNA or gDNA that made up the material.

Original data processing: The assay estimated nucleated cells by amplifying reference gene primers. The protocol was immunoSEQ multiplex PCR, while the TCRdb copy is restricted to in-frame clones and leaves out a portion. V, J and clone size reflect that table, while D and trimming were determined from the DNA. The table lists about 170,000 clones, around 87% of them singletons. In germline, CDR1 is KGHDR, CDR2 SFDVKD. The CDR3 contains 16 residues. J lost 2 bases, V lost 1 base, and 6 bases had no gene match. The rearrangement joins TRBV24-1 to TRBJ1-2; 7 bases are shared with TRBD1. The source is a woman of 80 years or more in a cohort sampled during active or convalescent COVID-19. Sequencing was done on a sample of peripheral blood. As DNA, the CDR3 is TGTGCCACCAGTGATTTTAAAGGGACAGAAAACTATGGCTACACCTTC. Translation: CATSDFKGTENYGYTF.